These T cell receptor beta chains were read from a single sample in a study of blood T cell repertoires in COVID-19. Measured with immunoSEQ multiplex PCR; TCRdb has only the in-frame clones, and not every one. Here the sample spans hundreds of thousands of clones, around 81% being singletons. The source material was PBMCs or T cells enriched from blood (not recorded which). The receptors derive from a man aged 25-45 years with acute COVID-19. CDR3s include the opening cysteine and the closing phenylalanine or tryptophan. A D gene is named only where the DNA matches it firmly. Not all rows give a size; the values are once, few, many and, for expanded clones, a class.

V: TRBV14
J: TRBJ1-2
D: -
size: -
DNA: TGTGCCAGCAGCCAAGCTGGAGACTCTAACTATGGCTACACCTTC
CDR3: CASSQAGDSNYGYTF

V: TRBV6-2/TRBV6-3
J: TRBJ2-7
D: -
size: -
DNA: TGTGCCAGCAGTTATAAACCCGGGACACCTTCCTACGAGCAGTACTTC
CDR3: CASSYKPGTPSYEQYF

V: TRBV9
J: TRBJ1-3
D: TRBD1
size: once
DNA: TGTGCCAGCAGCGTAGACCAGGGGGTCGGCGGAAACACCATATATTTT
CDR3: CASSVDQGVGGNTIYF

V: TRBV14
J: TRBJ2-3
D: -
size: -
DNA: TGTGCCAGCAGCCAACAGAACGCAGATACGCAGTATTTT
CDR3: CASSQQNADTQYF

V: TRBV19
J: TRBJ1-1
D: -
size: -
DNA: TGTGCCAGTAGCTGGGGGCGGAACACTGAAGCTTTCTTT
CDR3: CASSWGRNTEAFF

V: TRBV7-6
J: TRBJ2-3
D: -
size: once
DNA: TGTGCCAGCAGTCCTGGGAGGATCTCAGATACGCAGTATTTT
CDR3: CASSPGRISDTQYF

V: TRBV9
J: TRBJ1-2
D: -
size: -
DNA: TGTGCCAGCAGCGCAACAGGTCACGGCTACACCTTC
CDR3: CASSATGHGYTF

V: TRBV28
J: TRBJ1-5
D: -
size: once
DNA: TGTGCCAGCAGTTTAAGGCCGTGGAGGAATCAGCCCCAGCATTTT
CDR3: CASSLRPWRNQPQHF

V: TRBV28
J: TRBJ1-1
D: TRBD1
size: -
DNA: TGTGCCAGCAGTTGGTCTACCCAGGGGGCATACACTGAAGCTTTCTTT
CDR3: CASSWSTQGAYTEAFF

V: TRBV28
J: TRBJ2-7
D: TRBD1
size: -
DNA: TGTGCCAGCAGTTTCACAGGGGCATCCTACGAGCAGTACTTC
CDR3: CASSFTGASYEQYF

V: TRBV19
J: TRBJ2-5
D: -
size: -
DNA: TGTGCCAGTAGTATTCTGGCAGGGGTGGCGGAGACCCAGTACTTC
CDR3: CASSILAGVAETQYF

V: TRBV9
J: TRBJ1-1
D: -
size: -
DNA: TGTGCCAGCAGCGTCTCCCCCGAGGGGGTAACTGAAGCTTTCTTT
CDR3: CASSVSPEGVTEAFF

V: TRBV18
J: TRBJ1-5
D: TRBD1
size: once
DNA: TGTGCCAGCTCAGAGGTCCAGGGGGCGGTCAATCAGCCCCAGCATTTT
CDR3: CASSEVQGAVNQPQHF

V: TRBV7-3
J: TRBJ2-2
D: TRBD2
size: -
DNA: TGTGCCAGCAGCTTAATCCGGGGGGGCCCCGCCGGGGAGCTGTTTTTT
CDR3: CASSLIRGGPAGELFF

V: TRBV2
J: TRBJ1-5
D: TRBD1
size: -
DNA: TGTGCCAGCAGTGCCTGGGACAGTCCGAAGCATTTT
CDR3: CASSAWDSPKHF

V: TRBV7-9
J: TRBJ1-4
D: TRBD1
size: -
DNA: TGTGCCAGCAGCTTAGAGGCAGGGGGCAGTGAAAAACTGTTTTTT
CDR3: CASSLEAGGSEKLFF

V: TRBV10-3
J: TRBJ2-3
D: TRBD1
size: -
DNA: TGTGCCATCAGTGACACCGGGACAGGGGTGGCAGATACGCAGTATTTT
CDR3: CAISDTGTGVADTQYF

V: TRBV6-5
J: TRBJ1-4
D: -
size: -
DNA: TGTGCCATCTCCGGGACACCTAATGAAAAACTGTTTTTT
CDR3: CAISGTPNEKLFF

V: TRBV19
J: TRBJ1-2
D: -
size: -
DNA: TGTGCCAGTAGTATAGCGGACAGACTATATTATGGCTACACCTTC
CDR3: CASSIADRLYYGYTF

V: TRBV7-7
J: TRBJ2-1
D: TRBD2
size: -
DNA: TGTGCCAGCAGCTTAGGGACTAGCGGGGGGGGTGAGCAGTTCTTC
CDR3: CASSLGTSGGGEQFF

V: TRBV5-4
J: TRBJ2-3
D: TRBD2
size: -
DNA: TGTGCCAGCAGCTGGGACTGGGGCGGGGGGGCGTCAGATACGCAGTATTTT
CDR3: CASSWDWGGGASDTQYF

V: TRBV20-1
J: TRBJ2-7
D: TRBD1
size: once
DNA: TGCAGTGCTAGTCCCGGGACAGGGAACGAGCAGTACTTC
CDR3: CSASPGTGNEQYF

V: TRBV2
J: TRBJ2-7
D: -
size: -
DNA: TGTGCCAGCAGCGCGGGACAGTTGTACGAGCAGTACTTC
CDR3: CASSAGQLYEQYF

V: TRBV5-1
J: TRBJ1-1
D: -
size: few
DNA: TGCGCCAGCAGCGTAAATCTTCAGGGTAACACTGAAGCTTTCTTT
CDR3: CASSVNLQGNTEAFF

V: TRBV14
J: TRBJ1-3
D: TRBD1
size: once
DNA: TGTGCCAGCAGTCTAACAGGGGGAGAAAACACCATATATTTT
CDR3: CASSLTGGENTIYF

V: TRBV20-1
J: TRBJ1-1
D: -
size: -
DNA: TGCAGTGCTAGTCGATGGCGCCAGGGGCACACTGAAGCTTTCTTT
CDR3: CSASRWRQGHTEAFF

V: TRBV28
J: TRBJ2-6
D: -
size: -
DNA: TGTGCCAGCAGTCCGTGGACAGACTCAGACGGGGCCAACGTCCTGACTTTC
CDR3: CASSPWTDSDGANVLTF

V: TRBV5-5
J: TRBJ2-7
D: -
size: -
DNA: TGTGCCAGCATCCGGGACTACGAGCAGTACTTC
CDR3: CASIRDYEQYF

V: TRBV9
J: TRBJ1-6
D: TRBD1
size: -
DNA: TGTGCCAGCAGCAGTCTAGACAGGGCCAATTCACCCCTCCACTTT
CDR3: CASSSLDRANSPLHF

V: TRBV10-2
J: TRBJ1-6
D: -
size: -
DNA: TGCGCCAGCAGTGACAGGGGTAATTCACCCCTCCACTTT
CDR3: CASSDRGNSPLHF